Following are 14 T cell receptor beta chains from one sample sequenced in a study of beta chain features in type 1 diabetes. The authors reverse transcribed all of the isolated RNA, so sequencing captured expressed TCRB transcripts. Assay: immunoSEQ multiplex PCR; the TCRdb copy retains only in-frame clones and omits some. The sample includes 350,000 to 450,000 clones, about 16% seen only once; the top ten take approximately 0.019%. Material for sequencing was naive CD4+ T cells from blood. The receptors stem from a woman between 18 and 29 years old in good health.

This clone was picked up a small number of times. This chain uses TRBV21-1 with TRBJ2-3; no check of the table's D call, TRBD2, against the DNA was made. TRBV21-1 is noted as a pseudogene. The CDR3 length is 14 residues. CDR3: CASTGGVNTDTQYF. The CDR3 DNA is TGTGCCAGCACTGGAGGAGTGAACACAGATACGCAGTATTTT.

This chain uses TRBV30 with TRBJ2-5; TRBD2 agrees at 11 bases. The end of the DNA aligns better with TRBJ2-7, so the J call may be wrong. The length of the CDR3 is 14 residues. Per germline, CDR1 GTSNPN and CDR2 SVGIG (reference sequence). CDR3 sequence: CAWSRTSGSYEQYF. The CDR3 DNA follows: TGTGCCTGGAGTCGGACTAGCGGGTCCTACGAGCAGTACTTC.

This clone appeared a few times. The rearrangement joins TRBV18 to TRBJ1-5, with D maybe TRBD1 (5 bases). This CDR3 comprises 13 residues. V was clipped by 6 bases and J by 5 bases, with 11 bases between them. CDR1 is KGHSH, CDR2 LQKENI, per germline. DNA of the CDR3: TGTGCCAGCTCCTCGGGGGTGGATCAGCCCCAGCATTTT. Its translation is CASSSGVDQPQHF.

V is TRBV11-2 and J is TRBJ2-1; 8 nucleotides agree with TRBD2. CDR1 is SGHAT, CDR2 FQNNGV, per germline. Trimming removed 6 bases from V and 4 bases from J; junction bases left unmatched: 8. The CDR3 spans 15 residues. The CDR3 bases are TGTGCCAGCAGACATCCGGGGACTAGTTACAATGAGCAGTTCTTC. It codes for CASRHPGTSYNEQFF.

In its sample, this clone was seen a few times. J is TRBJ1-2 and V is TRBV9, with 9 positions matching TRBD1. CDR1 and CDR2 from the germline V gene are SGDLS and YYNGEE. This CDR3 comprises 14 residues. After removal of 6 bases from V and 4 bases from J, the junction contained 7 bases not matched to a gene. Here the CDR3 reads CASTTGGESYGYTF. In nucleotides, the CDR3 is TGTGCCAGCACCACAGGGGGCGAGAGCTATGGCTACACCTTC.

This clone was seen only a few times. The DNA for the CDR3 is TGTGCCACCAGCAGGGGGACAGGGAGGGAGCAGTACTTC. Translated, it gives CATSRGTGREQYF. V gene TRBV15 combines with J gene TRBJ2-7; 9 nucleotides line up with TRBD1. CDR1 LNHNV and CDR2 YYDKDF come from the germline V gene (reference sequence). The V gene end was trimmed by 3 bases and the J gene end by 7 bases; junction bases not matched to a gene: 4. CDR3 length equals 13 residues.

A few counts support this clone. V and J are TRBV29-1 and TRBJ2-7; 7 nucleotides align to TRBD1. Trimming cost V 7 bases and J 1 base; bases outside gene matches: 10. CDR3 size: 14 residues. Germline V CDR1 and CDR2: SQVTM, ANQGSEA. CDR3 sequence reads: CSAREGQWSYEQYF. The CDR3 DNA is TGCAGCGCCCGTGAGGGACAGTGGTCCTACGAGCAGTACTTC.

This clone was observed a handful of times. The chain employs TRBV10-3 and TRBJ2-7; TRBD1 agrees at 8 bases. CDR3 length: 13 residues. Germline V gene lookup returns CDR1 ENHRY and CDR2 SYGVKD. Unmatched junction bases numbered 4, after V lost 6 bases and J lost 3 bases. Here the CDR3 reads CAIRGQGDYEQYF. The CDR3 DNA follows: TGTGCCATCAGAGGACAGGGTGACTACGAGCAGTACTTC.

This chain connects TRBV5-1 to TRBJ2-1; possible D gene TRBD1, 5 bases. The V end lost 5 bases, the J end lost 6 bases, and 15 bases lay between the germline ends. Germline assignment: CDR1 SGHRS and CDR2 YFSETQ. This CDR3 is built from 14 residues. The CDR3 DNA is TGCGCCAGCAGTCCCGACCCCCAGGGCAATGAGCAGTTCTTC. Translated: CASSPDPQGNEQFF.

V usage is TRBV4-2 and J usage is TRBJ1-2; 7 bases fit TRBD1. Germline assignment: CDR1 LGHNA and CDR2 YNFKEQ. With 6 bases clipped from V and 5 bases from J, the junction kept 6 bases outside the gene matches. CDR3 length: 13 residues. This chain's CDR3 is CASRQGVRYGYTF. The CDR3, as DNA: TGTGCCAGCAGGCAGGGGGTCAGATATGGCTACACCTTC.

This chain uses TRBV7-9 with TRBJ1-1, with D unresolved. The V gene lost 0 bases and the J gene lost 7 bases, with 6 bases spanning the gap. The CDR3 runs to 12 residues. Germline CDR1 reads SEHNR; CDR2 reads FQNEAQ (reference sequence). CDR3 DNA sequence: TGTGCCAGCAGCTTAGCTGAGAGTGAAGCTTTCTTT. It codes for CASSLAESEAFF.

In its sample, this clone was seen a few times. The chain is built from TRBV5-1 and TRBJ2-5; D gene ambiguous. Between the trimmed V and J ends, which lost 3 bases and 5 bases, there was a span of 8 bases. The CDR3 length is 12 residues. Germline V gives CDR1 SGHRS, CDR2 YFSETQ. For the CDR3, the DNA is TGCGCCAGCAGCTGGAGTGCCGAGACCCAGTACTTC. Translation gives CASSWSAETQYF.

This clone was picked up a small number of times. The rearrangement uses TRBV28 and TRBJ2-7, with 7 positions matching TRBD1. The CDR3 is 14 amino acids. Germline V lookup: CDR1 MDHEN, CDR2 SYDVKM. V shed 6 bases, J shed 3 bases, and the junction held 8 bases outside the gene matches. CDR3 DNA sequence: TGTGCCAGCAGCCTTTCGACAGGGAGCTACGAGCAGTACTTC. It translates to CASSLSTGSYEQYF.

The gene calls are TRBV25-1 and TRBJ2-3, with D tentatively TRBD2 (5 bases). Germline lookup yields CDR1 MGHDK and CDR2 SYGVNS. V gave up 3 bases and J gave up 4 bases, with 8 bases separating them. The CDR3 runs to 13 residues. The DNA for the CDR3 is TGTGCCAGCAGTGACTTTAGCGCAGATACGCAGTATTTT. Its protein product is CASSDFSADTQYF.